Included here is one TCR beta chain sequence, with context. What it binds is unknown. These data come from a study of cytomegalovirus exposure and HLA in healthy donors. CDR1 is LGHNA and CDR2 is YNFKEQ in the germline V gene. The CDR3 sequence is 16 residues long. Unmatched junction bases numbered 8, after V lost 0 bases and J lost 7 bases. The PCR contained 60 Vbeta and 13 Jbeta primers. Methods used by the authors: In a later analysis, the count reached about 80 million unique TCR beta chains, with roughly 9.9 million shared. Data came from immunoSEQ multiplex PCR; TCRdb stores just in-frame clones and leaves some out. Clone size and the V and J calls come from that table; the DNA yielded D and trimming. The table for this sample gives tens of thousands of clones. Study-level results: The study labeled 170 or so TCR beta chains cytomegalovirus-associated.

This receptor was taken from a man aged 25 to 45 in good health and CMV-seropositive. Sequenced material: PBMCs. The V call is TRBV4-2, the J call TRBJ2-1, with 8 positions matching TRBD1. The CDR3 nucleotides read TGTGCCAGCAGCCAAGAATGGAGCAGGGGGCGAAATGAGCAGTTCTTC. Protein sequence: CASSQEWSRGRNEQFF.